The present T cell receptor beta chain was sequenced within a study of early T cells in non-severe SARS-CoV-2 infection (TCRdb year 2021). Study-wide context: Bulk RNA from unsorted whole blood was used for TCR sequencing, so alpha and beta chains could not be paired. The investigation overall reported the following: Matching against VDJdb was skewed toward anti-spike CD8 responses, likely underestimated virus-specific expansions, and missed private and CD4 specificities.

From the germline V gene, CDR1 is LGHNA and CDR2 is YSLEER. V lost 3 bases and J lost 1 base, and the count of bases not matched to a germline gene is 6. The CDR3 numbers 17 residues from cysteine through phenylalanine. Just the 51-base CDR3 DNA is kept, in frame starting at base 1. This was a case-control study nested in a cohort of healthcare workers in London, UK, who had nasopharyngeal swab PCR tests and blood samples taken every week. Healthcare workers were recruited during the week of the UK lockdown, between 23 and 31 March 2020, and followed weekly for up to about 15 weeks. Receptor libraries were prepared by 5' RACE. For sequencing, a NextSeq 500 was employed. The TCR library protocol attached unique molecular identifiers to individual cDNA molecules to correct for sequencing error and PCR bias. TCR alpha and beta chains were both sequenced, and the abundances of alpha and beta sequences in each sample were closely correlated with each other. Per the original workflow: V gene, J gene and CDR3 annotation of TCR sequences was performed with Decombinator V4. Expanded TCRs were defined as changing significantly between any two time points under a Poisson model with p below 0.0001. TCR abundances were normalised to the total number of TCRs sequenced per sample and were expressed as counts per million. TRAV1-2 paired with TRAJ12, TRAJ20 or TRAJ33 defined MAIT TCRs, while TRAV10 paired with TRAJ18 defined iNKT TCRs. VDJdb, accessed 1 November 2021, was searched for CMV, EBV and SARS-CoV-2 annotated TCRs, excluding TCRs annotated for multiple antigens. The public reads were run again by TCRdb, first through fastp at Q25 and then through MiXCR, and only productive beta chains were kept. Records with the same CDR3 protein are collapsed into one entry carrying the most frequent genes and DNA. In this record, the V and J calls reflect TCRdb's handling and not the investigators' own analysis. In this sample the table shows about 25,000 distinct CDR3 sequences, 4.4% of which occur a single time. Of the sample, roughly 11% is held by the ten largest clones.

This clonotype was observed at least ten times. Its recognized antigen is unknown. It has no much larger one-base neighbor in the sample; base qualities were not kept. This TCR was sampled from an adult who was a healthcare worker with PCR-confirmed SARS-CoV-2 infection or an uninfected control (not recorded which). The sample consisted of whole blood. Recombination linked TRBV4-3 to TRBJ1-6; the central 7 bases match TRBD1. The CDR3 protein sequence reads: CASSQSQGRSYNSPLHF. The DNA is TGCGCCAGCAGCCAGTCACAGGGGAGGTCCTATAATTCACCCCTCCACTTT.